This T cell receptor beta chain is drawn from a study of tumor-infiltrating lymphocytes in primary liver carcinoma. This CDR3 has 12 amino acids. V lost 6 bases, J lost 6 bases, and 11 bases lay in between. Germline CDR1 SGHNT, CDR2 YYREEE (reference sequence). Germline DNA was also extracted, and blood RNA was taken from unsorted whole blood. A primer matching the constant region was used to make TCR beta cDNA from 450 to 500 ng of total RNA. Investigators got TCR beta libraries out of three nested multiplex PCR rounds, done with slightly modified ARM-PCR. Investigators reported that the first two PCR rounds, at 10 cycles each, used TRBV1-TRBV30 forward primers with a C-beta reverse primer. TCRdb itself ran the multiplex PCR reads through MiXCR, one entry per CDR3 protein. The table shows 330,000 or so distinct CDR3 sequences, with about 61% occurring only once.

Input material: peripheral blood. The origin of this receptor is a man aged 35-49 years with primary liver carcinoma and hepatitis B virus infection. The V gene is TRBV5-4, the J gene TRBJ2-3; no clear D gene. CDR3: CASIVFEDTQYF. The DNA of the CDR3 is TGTGCCAGCATCGTGTTCGAGGATACGCAGTATTTT.